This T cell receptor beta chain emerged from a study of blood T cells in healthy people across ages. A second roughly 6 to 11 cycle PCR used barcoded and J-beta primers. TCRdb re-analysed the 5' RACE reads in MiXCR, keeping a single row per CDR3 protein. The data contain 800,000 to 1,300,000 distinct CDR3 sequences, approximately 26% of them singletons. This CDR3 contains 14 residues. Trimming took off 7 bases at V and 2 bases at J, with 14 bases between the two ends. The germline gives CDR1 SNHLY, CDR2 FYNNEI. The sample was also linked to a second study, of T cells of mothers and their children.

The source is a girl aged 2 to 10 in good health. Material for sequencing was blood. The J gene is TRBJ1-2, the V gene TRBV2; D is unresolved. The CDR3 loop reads CASTEGLLNYGYTF. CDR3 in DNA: TGTGCCAGCACCGAAGGCTTATTAAACTATGGCTACACCTTC.